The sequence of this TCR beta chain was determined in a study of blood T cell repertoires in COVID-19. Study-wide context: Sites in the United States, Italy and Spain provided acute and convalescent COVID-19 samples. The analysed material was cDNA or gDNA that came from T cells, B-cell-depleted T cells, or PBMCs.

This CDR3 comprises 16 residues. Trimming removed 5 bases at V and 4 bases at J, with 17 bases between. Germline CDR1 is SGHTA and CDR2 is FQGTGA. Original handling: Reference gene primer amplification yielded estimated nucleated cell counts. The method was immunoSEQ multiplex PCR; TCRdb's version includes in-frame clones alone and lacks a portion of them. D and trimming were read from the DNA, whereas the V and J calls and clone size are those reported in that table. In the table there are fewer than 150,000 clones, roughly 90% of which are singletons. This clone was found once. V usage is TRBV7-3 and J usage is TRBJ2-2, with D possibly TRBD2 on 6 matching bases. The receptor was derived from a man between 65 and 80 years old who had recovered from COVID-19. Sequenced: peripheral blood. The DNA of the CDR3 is TGTGCCAGCAGCCCCGGAGGAGGGTCGGTCACCGGGGAGCTGTTTTTT. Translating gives CASSPGGGSVTGELFF.